What follows are 8 T cell receptor beta chains derived from one specimen sequenced in a study of monozygotic twins with cystic fibrosis. Produced via immunoSEQ multiplex PCR; TCRdb's table is partial and in-frame only. The table lists about 36,000 clones, approximately 84% of them singletons. Specimen: blood. The receptors originated from a girl aged 2-10 years with cystic fibrosis.

The chain has TRBV2 and TRBJ1-6; maybe TRBD1 (6 bases). This CDR3 is built from 13 residues. Germline V gene sequence: CDR1 SNHLY, CDR2 FYNNEI. V lost 7 bases, J lost 10 bases, and 14 bases lay in between. The CDR3 nucleotides read TGTGCCAGCACTACAGGGCTCGTGTCACCCCTCCACTTT. Encoded protein: CASTTGLVSPLHF.

The chain has TRBV6-5 and TRBJ2-7; D is perhaps TRBD1 (6 bases). The CDR3 spans 15 residues. CDR1 is MNHEY, CDR2 SVGAGI, per germline. Trimming left V 0 bases short and J 4 bases short, with 13 bases between. The CDR3 here is CASSYSNRVYYEQYF. The CDR3 coding sequence is TGTGCCAGCAGTTACTCGAACAGGGTTTATTACGAGCAGTACTTC.

J is TRBJ1-4 and V is TRBV6-4, with 9 bases fitting TRBD1. Per germline, CDR1 MRHNA and CDR2 SNTAGT. The junction had 8 bases not matched to a gene; V was cut back by 4 bases and J by 8 bases. This CDR3 has 15 amino acids. The CDR3 DNA sequence: TGTGCCAGCAGTGCTACCGGGACAGGGCCCGAAAAACTGTTTTTT. This translates into CASSATGTGPEKLFF.

The chain has TRBV9 and TRBJ1-2; the match to TRBD1 covers 8 bases. The CDR3 totals 14 residues. The V segment lost 2 bases and the J segment 3 bases; nucleotides outside the gene matches: 3. The V gene's germline CDR1 is SGDLS and CDR2 YYNGEE. The CDR3 nucleotides are TGTGCCAGCAGCGTTAAGACAGGGGACTATGGCTACACCTTC. This gives the protein CASSVKTGDYGYTF. Based on the CDR3 plus reference TRBV9 and TRBJ1-2, the full variable domain is DSGVTQTPKHLITATGQRVTLRCSPRSGDLSVYWYQQSLDQGLQFLIQYYNGEERAKGNILERFSAQQFPDLHSELNLSSLELGDSALYFCASSVKTGDYGYTFGSGTRLTVV.

The rearrangement joins TRBV4-2 to TRBJ2-5, with 11 nucleotides matching TRBD2. This CDR3 comprises 16 residues. Germline V gene data show CDR1 as LGHNA and CDR2 as YNFKEQ. V gave up 1 base and J gave up 3 bases; unmatched junction bases: 4. CDR3 sequence (DNA): TGTGCCAGCAGCCAAGCGACTAGCGGGGCGGAAGAGACCCAGTACTTC. This gives the protein CASSQATSGAEETQYF.

V usage is TRBV27 and J usage is TRBJ1-2; D is uncertain. CDR1 and CDR2 from the germline V gene are MNHEY and SMNVEV (reference sequence). The CDR3 loop spans 13 amino acids. V lost 6 bases to trimming and J lost 4 bases, with 12 bases between them. CDR3 nucleotides: TGTGCCAGCAGACTCGGAGGAAGCTATGGCTACACCTTC. It is translated as CASRLGGSYGYTF.

This clone was picked up one time. V usage is TRBV29-1 and J usage is TRBJ2-5, with D possibly being TRBD2 (5 bases). Germline lookup yields CDR1 SQVTM and CDR2 ANQGSEA. There are 12 residues in the CDR3. V lost 5 bases and J lost 5, with 12 bases in between. Written as DNA, the CDR3 is TGCAGCGTTTGGCTAGCCGGGGAGACCCAGTACTTC. It specifies CSVWLAGETQYF. Full variable domain (remainder filled in from reference TRBV29-1 and TRBJ2-5): SAVISQKPSRDICQRGTSLTIQCQVDSQVTMMFWYRQQPGQSLTLIATANQGSEATYESGFVIDKFPISRPNLTFSTLTVSNMSPEDSSIYLCSVWLAGETQYFGPGTRLLVL.

This clone has just one count. The chain links TRBV5-6 to TRBJ2-3; 12 bases agree with TRBD2. This CDR3 contains 17 residues. The V gene end was trimmed by 4 bases and the J gene end by 0 bases; junction bases not matched to a gene: 6. The V gene's germline CDR1 is SGHDT and CDR2 YYEEEE. The CDR3 sequence is CASSRLAGAASTDTQYF. DNA for the CDR3: TGTGCCAGCAGCCGACTAGCGGGGGCTGCTAGCACAGATACGCAGTATTTT.